This is a list of T cell receptor beta chains from one sample in a study of blood T cell repertoires in COVID-19. Some clones are missing from TCRdb's copy, which holds only in-frame ones; the method was immunoSEQ multiplex PCR. The sample holds 300,000 to 400,000 clones; about 86% are singletons and the top ten take approximately 4.6%. The sequenced sample consisted of PBMCs or T cells enriched from blood (not recorded which). These receptors were obtained from a middle-aged woman with acute COVID-19. CDR3s include the opening cysteine and the closing phenylalanine or tryptophan. D genes are given only for firm matches. Clone size, where shown, is once, few, many, or a class for clones that have expanded.

abundance	v_gene	d_gene	j_gene	CDR3nt	CDR3aa
few	TRBV7-9	NA	TRBJ1-1	TGTGCCAGCAGCTTAGATGCGGTCATGACCACTGAAGCTTTCTTT	CASSLDAVMTTEAFF
NA	TRBV28	TRBD1	TRBJ1-1	TGTGCCAGCAGTTCCCCAGGGACAGGGGGCACTGAAGCTTTCTTT	CASSSPGTGGTEAFF
NA	TRBV6-5	TRBD1	TRBJ2-7	TGTGCCAGCAGTTACTCGGGAGCCGGGACAGCCTACGAGCAGTACTTC	CASSYSGAGTAYEQYF
few	TRBV2	NA	TRBJ2-1	TGTGCCAGCAGTGAAGCGCGGGTGATCGATGAGCAGTTCTTC	CASSEARVIDEQFF
NA	TRBV28	NA	TRBJ2-7	TGTGCCAGCAGTCTAAACTACGAGCAGTACTTC	CASSLNYEQYF
NA	TRBV11-1	TRBD1	TRBJ2-7	TGTGCCAGCAGCTTAGGGACAGGGAACACGTACGAGCAGTACTTC	CASSLGTGNTYEQYF
NA	TRBV20-1	NA	TRBJ2-1	TGCAGTGCTAGTGTGGAGAATGAGCAGTTCTTC	CSASVENEQFF
NA	TRBV11-2	TRBD1	TRBJ1-2	TGTGCCAGCAGCCTGGACAGGGAGCATGGCTACACCTTC	CASSLDREHGYTF
NA	TRBV11-2	NA	TRBJ1-1	TGTGCCAGCAGCGCCATAGGGGGGGTCGGCGTGGGCACTGAAGCTTTCTTT	CASSAIGGVGVGTEAFF
NA	TRBV7-9	NA	TRBJ2-2	TGTGCCAGCAGCTACAGGGTCGGGAACACCGGGGAGCTGTTTTTT	CASSYRVGNTGELFF
NA	TRBV7-8	NA	TRBJ2-5	TGTGCCAGCAGCTTAGTGGACTCGGCACAAGAGACCCAGTACTTC	CASSLVDSAQETQYF